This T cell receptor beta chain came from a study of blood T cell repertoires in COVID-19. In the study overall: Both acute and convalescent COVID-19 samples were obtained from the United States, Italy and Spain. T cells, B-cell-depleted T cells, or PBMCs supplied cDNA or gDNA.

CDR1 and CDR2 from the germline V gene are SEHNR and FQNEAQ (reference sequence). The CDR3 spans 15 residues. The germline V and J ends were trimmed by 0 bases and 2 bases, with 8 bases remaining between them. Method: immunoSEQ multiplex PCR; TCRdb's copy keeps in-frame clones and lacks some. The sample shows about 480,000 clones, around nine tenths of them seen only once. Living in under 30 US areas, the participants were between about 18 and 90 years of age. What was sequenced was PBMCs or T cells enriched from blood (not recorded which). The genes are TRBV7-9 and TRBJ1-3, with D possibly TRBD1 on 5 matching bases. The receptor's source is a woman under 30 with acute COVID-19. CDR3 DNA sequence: TGTGCCAGCAGCTTAGCAGACAGACCTGGAAACACCATATATTTT. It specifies CASSLADRPGNTIYF.